The 15 T cell receptor beta chains below were found in one sample sequenced in a study of T-cell memory formation after mild COVID-19 (dated by TCRdb to the early 2020s). Library prep was done by 5' RACE. This sample was sequenced with an Illumina NovaSeq 6000. TCRdb reanalyzed the raw reads on its own, using fastp at Q25 for trimming and MiXCR for clone calling, and kept in-frame beta chains. Rows matching on CDR3 protein sequence are summarized as one entry with the most common DNA and genes. The sample table lists roughly 350,000 distinct CDR3 sequences, 20% to 25% of them with a count of one. Of the sample, around 12% falls within the top ten clones. Sequencing used PBMCs or a T cell subset sorted from them (not recorded which). These receptors were obtained from an adult woman who had mild COVID-19 (a few samples of this study predate the infection). The sample titles of this study are shuffled in the database, so cell type and time point are left out; the donor was told from shared clones.

This rearrangement joins TRBV4-2 to TRBJ1-2; 7 positions agree with TRBD1. CDR1 LGHNA and CDR2 YNFKEQ come from the germline V gene. This CDR3 is 13 amino acids long. After removal of 4 bases from V and 7 bases from J, the junction contained 6 bases not matched to a gene. The CDR3 sequence is CASSLETGLGYTF. In DNA form, the CDR3 reads TGTGCCAGCAGCCTCGAGACAGGGCTTGGCTACACCTTC.

The rearrangement links TRBV12-3 or TRBV12-4 to TRBJ1-2; no reliable D call. V was shortened by 6 bases and J by 0 bases, with 14 bases between the two germline ends. The CDR3 covers 15 residues. DNA of the CDR3: TGTGCCAGCAGCCCAACGAATAACCCTAACTATGGCTACACCTTC. It is translated as CASSPTNNPNYGYTF.

The sample holds a few counts of this clonotype. The genes are TRBV18 and TRBJ1-5, with D unresolved. Trimming removed 10 bases from V and 5 bases from J, with 18 bases in between. CDR3 size: 14 residues. Germline V gene sequence: CDR1 KGHSH, CDR2 LQKENI. Written as DNA, the CDR3 is TGTGCCATATCTTTGGCCGCGACTCATCAGCCCCAGCATTTT. Protein: CAISLAATHQPQHF.

This clonotype turned up a few times. The V call is TRBV5-1, the J call TRBJ1-1; maybe TRBD1 (6 bases). The germline gives CDR1 SGHRS, CDR2 YFSETQ. CDR3 size: 16 residues. Trimming shortened V by 0 bases and J by 3 bases, and 15 bases separated the two germline ends. The CDR3 sequence: CASSLAGAGVYTEAFF. The DNA of the CDR3 is TGCGCCAGCAGCTTGGCAGGGGCTGGTGTGTACACTGAAGCTTTCTTT.

This clonotype has at least ten counts. The rearrangement joins TRBV7-2 to TRBJ1-2; D is undetermined. V dropped 5 bases and J dropped 3 bases, with 7 bases sitting between them. This CDR3 has 12 amino acids. Germline V lookup: CDR1 SGHTA, CDR2 FQGNSA. CDR3 protein: CASSPRDYGYTF. In nucleotides, the CDR3 is TGTGCCAGCAGCCCCCGGGACTATGGCTACACCTTC.

The rearrangement joins TRBV5-1 to TRBJ2-6; perhaps TRBD1 as D (5 bases). The CDR3 has 19 amino acids. Trimming shortened V by 1 base and J by 2 bases, and 19 bases separated the two germline ends. Per the germline V gene, CDR1 is SGHRS and CDR2 is YFSETQ. The CDR3 DNA sequence: TGCGCCAGCAGCTTGACCGTTAGGACACGGATCACTGGGGCCAACGTCCTGACTTTC. Its protein is CASSLTVRTRITGANVLTF.

This clonotype was recorded at least ten times. The chain joins TRBV29-1 to TRBJ2-2, with 10 bases identical to TRBD2. J lost 4 bases, V lost 7 bases, and 3 bases had no gene match. The CDR3 is 13 residues long. Germline V gene lookup returns CDR1 SQVTM and CDR2 ANQGSEA. CDR3 sequence reads: CSGSGGPTGELFF. CDR3 DNA sequence: TGCAGCGGTAGCGGGGGGCCCACCGGGGAGCTGTTTTTT.

This clonotype has just a few counts. The chain carries TRBV7-7 and TRBJ2-5; D is unclear. The CDR3 contains 13 residues. V lost 5 bases, J lost 2 bases, and 9 bases lay in between. CDR1 and CDR2 (germline): SSHAT, FNYEAQ (reference sequence). This CDR3 is CASSPAMQETQYF. CDR3 DNA sequence: TGTGCCAGCAGCCCGGCGATGCAAGAGACCCAGTACTTC.

J is TRBJ1-4 and V is TRBV4-3, with no clear D. The CDR3 sequence is 14 residues long. Germline CDR1 LGHNA, CDR2 YSLEER. V was shortened by 1 base and J by 7 bases, with 10 bases between the two germline ends. The CDR3 protein is CASSQAEGIEKLFF. The CDR3 DNA reads as TGCGCCAGCAGCCAAGCAGAAGGGATTGAAAAACTGTTTTTT.

V and J are TRBV18 and TRBJ1-2; a possible D gene is TRBD1 (5 bases). This CDR3 is built from 14 residues. The germline V gene encodes CDR1 KGHSH and CDR2 LQKENI. Between the trimmed V and J ends, which lost 6 bases and 3 bases, there was a span of 14 bases. CDR3 amino acids: CASSPTAGDYGYTF. Written as DNA, the CDR3 is TGTGCCAGCTCTCCAACAGCGGGGGACTATGGCTACACCTTC. Based on the CDR3 plus reference TRBV18 and TRBJ1-2, the full variable domain is NAGVMQNPRHLVRRRGQEARLRCSPMKGHSHVYWYRQLPEEGLKFMVYLQKENIIDESGMPKERFSAEFPKEGPSILRIQQVVRGDSAAYFCASSPTAGDYGYTFGSGTRLTVV.

This clonotype was seen a few times. This chain connects TRBV4-2 to TRBJ1-5, with D unclear. The CDR3 spans 13 residues. The V gene's germline CDR1 is LGHNA and CDR2 YNFKEQ. V was pared by 0 bases and J by 11 bases, with 11 bases between. In DNA, the CDR3 is TGTGCCAGCAGCCAAGAAGAGGGAGGAACCCAGCATTTT. This encodes CASSQEEGGTQHF.

The chain couples TRBV12-3 or TRBV12-4 to TRBJ1-1; D remains ambiguous. Deletions cut 2 bases from V and 4 bases from J, with 8 bases between. CDR3 length: 13 residues. DNA for the CDR3: TGTGCCAGCAGTTTACAGGCAGCCACTGAAGCTTTCTTT. Amino acids: CASSLQAATEAFF.

This clonotype appeared a few times. J is TRBJ2-1 and V is TRBV30, with D unclear. The V gene's germline CDR1 is GTSNPN and CDR2 SVGIG (reference sequence). Trimming removed 7 bases from V and 2 bases from J, with 18 bases in between. This CDR3 is built from 15 residues. The CDR3, as DNA: TGTGCCTACCTAGTTCTGGTCCCGACCTACAATGAGCAGTTCTTC. Protein: CAYLVLVPTYNEQFF.

The chain recombines TRBV29-1 with TRBJ2-7; D assignment may be TRBD1 or TRBD2 (5 bases each). V gave up 5 bases and J gave up 6 bases, with 23 bases separating them. This CDR3 region has 15 residues. CDR1 is SQVTM and CDR2 is ANQGSEA in the germline V gene. DNA of the CDR3: TGCAGCGTTCGGGATTGGGACGGACCGCTAGGCGAGCAGTACTTC. This translates into CSVRDWDGPLGEQYF.

The J gene is TRBJ2-2, the V gene TRBV5-8; 8 bases are shared with TRBD1. The junction had 8 bases not matched to a gene; V was cut back by 5 bases and J by 5 bases. Per the germline V gene, CDR1 is SGHTS and CDR2 is YDEGEE. The CDR3 length is 15 residues. CDR3 coding DNA: TGTGCCAGCAGGACAGGGGCACGGGTAACCGGGGAGCTGTTTTTT. Translating gives CASRTGARVTGELFF.